The 9 T cell receptor beta chains below all came from one sample that was sequenced in a study of T cell responses to AZD1222 COVID-19 vaccine (dated by TCRdb to the early 2020s). The library was made by the immunoSEQ multiplex PCR assay. Imported from immuneACCESS, the table was reduced by TCRdb to in-frame sequences with V and J called. These copies leave out some clones; in studies compared against another copy, an unresolved V gene accounts for under half, and the cause of the remainder is not known. Counted in this sample were some 170,000 clones; approximately 92% of them appeared once. Of the sample, about 2.5% is held by the ten largest clones. This specimen's time point label, per the study, means: baseline before first vaccination. The source was peripheral blood, collected on day 0 of AZD1222 vaccination. The receptor set was obtained from an adult in good health.

The chain has TRBV5-1 and TRBJ1-2, with a tentative D call TRBD1 (5 bases). Trimming stripped 1 base from V and 6 bases from J, with 13 bases between. This CDR3 is 14 amino acids long. The germline gives CDR1 SGHRS, CDR2 YFSETQ. The CDR3 loop reads CASSLTTDVDGYTF. For the CDR3, the DNA is TGCGCCAGCAGCTTGACGACAGACGTAGATGGCTACACCTTC. Looking up the rest from reference TRBV5-1 and TRBJ1-2 gives the full variable domain: KAGVTQTPRYLIKTRGQQVTLSCSPISGHRSVSWYQQTPGQGLQFLFEYFSETQRNKGNFPGRFSGRQFSNSRSEMNVSTLELGDSALYLCASSLTTDVDGYTFGSGTRLTVV.

This chain uses TRBV19 with TRBJ1-3; perhaps TRBD1 as D (5 bases). Germline V CDR1 and CDR2: LNHDA, SQIVND (reference sequence). This CDR3 is 15 amino acids long. The ends were cut back, 5 bases at V and 2 bases at J, with 13 bases in the middle. The CDR3 reads CASSPAGGAGNTIYF. The CDR3 DNA follows: TGTGCCAGTAGTCCAGCGGGGGGGGCTGGAAACACCATATATTTT.

In the case of this clone: The same CDR3 arises from other DNA sequences in this sample as well. DNA for the CDR3: TGTGCCAGCAGTTTCCTGAACTATGGCTACACCTTC. Protein product: CASSFLNYGYTF. The chain joins TRBV12-3 or TRBV12-4 to TRBJ1-2; D remains ambiguous. The V end was cut by 3 bases, the J end by 2 bases, with 4 bases between. The CDR3 has 12 residues.

CDR3 in amino acids: CSASQRSSYNEQFF. CDR3 sequence (DNA): TGCAGTGCCAGTCAGCGGAGCTCCTACAATGAGCAGTTCTTC. The V gene is TRBV20-1, the J gene TRBJ2-1, with D possibly matching TRBD2 (5 bases). Germline CDR1 and CDR2: DFQATT and SNEGSKA (reference sequence). Trimming pared 6 bases from V and 0 bases from J, leaving 12 bases between. CDR3 length equals 14 residues.

This clone appeared once. The V call is TRBV30, the J call TRBJ1-2; possibly TRBD1 for D (5 bases). The germline gives CDR1 GTSNPN, CDR2 SVGIG (reference sequence). The CDR3 sequence is 15 residues long. The ends were cut back, 3 bases at V and 1 base at J, with 15 bases in the middle. CDR3 amino acids: CAWSDSRGRNYGYTF. Here the CDR3 DNA reads TGTGCCTGGAGCGATTCAAGGGGACGTAACTATGGCTACACCTTC.

The J gene is TRBJ1-2, the V gene TRBV19; possibly TRBD1 for D (6 bases). Germline CDR1 is LNHDA and CDR2 is SQIVND (reference sequence). The germline V and J ends were trimmed by 9 bases and 7 bases, with 15 bases remaining between them. CDR3 length: 12 amino acids. The CDR3 loop is CASQGSVGGYTF. In DNA, the CDR3 is TGTGCCAGCCAGGGGTCAGTAGGTGGCTACACCTTC.

The CDR3 is CAWRRAGGDGYTF. CDR3 sequence (DNA): TGTGCCTGGAGAAGGGCAGGGGGCGATGGCTACACCTTC. The genes are TRBV30 and TRBJ1-2; 8 bases agree with TRBD1. The CDR3 length is 13 residues. Trimming removed 3 bases from V and 6 bases from J; junction bases left unmatched: 6. Germline assignment: CDR1 GTSNPN and CDR2 SVGIG (reference sequence). The complete variable domain, with remaining parts taken from reference TRBV30 and TRBJ1-2, reads SQTIHQWPATLVQPVGSPLSLECTVEGTSNPNLYWYRQAAGRGLQLLFYSVGIGQISSEVPQNLSASRPQDRQFILSSKKLLLSDSGFYLCAWRRAGGDGYTFGSGTRLTVV.

This clone was recorded only once. The rearrangement uses TRBV29-1 and TRBJ2-5; unclear D gene. The CDR3 extends over 13 amino acids. Germline V gene sequence: CDR1 SQVTM, CDR2 ANQGSEA. V was clipped by 3 bases and J by 4 bases, with 12 bases between them. The DNA of the CDR3 is TGCAGCGTTGAGCCCGAGGTCGGAGAGACCCAGTACTTC. This gives the protein CSVEPEVGETQYF.

Only one count was recorded for this clone. V and J are TRBV28 and TRBJ1-1; D unclear. The CDR3 loop spans 11 amino acids. The V gene's germline CDR1 is MDHEN and CDR2 SYDVKM. V gave up 6 bases and J gave up 6 bases, with 8 bases separating them. The CDR3: CASSDRAEAFF. Written as DNA, the CDR3 is TGTGCCAGCAGCGATCGGGCTGAAGCTTTCTTT.